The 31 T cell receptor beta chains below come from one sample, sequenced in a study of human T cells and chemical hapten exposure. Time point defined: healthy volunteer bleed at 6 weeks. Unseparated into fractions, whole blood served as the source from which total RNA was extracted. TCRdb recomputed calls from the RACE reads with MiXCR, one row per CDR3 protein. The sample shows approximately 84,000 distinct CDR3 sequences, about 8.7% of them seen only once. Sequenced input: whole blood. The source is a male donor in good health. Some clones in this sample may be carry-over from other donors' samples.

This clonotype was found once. CDR3 coding DNA: TGTGCCAGCAGTTTGGGGCTAGCGGACACAGATACGCAGTATTTT. Translating gives CASSLGLADTDTQYF. The chain recombines TRBV27 with TRBJ2-3, with TRBD2 matching over 7 bases. V shed 3 bases and J 2 bases; nucleotides not matched to a gene: 5. This CDR3 region has 15 residues. CDR1 is MNHEY, CDR2 SMNVEV, per germline (reference sequence).

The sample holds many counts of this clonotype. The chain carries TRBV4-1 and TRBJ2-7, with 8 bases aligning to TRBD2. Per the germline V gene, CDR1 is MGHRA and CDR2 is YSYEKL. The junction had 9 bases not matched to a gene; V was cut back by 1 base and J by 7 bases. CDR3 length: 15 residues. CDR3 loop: CASSQVPGLGGEQYF. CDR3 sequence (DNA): TGCGCCAGCAGCCAAGTCCCGGGACTAGGTGGGGAGCAGTACTTC.

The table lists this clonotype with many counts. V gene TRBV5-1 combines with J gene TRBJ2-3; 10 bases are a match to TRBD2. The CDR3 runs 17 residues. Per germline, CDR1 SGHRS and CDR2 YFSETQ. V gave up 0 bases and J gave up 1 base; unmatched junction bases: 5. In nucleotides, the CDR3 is TGCGCCAGCAGCTTGGGTGCTAGCGGGAGTGGCACAGATACGCAGTATTTT. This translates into CASSLGASGSGTDTQYF. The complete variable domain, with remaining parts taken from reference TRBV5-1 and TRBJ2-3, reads KAGVTQTPRYLIKTRGQQVTLSCSPISGHRSVSWYQQTPGQGLQFLFEYFSETQRNKGNFPGRFSGRQFSNSRSEMNVSTLELGDSALYLCASSLGASGSGTDTQYFGPGTRLTVL.

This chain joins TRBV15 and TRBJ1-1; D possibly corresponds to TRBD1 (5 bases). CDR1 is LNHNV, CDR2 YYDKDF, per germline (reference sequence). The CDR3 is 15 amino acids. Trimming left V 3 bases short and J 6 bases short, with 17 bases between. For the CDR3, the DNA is TGTGCCACCAGCAGGGGAGAGGCAGGGAGCGCTGAAGCTTTCTTT. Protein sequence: CATSRGEAGSAEAFF.

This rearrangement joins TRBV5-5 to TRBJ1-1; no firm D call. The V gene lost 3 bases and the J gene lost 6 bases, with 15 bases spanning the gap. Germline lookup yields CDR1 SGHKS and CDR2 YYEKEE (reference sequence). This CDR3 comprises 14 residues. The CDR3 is CASSYPSRTAEAFF. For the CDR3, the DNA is TGTGCCAGCAGCTACCCCTCAAGAACCGCTGAAGCTTTCTTT.

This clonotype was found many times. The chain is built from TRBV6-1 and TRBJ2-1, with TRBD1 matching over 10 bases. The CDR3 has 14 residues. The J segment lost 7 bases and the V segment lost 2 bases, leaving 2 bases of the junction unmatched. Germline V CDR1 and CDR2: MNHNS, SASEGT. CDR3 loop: CASSERTGGNEQFF. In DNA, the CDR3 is TGTGCCAGCAGTGAAAGGACAGGGGGGAATGAGCAGTTCTTC.

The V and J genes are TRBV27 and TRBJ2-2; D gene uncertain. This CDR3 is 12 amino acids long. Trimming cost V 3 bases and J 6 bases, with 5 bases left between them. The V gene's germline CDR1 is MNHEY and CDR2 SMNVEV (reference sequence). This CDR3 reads CASSLSAGELFF. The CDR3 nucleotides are TGTGCCAGCAGTTTGTCGGCCGGGGAGCTGTTTTTT.

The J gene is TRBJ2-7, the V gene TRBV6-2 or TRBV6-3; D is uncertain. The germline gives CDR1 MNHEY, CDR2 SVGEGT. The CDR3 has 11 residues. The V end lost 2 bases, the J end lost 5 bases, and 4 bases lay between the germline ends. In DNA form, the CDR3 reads TGTGCCAGCAGTTACCCGGACGAGCAGTACTTC. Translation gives CASSYPDEQYF.

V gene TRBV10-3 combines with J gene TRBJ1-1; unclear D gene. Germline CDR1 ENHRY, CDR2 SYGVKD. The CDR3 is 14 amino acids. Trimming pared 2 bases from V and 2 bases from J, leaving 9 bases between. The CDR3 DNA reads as TGTGCCATCAGTGAGGCCGGGCTTAACACTGAAGCTTTCTTT. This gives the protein CAISEAGLNTEAFF.

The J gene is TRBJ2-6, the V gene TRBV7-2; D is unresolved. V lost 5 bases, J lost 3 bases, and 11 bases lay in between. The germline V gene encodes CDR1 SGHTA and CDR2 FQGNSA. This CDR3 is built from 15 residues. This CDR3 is CASSPTGIGANVLTF. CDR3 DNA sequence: TGTGCCAGCAGCCCGACGGGCATTGGGGCCAACGTCCTGACTTTC. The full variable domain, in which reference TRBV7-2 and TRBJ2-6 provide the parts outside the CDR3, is GAGVSQSPSNKVTEKGKDVELRCDPISGHTALYWYRQSLGQGLEFLIYFQGNSAPDKSGLPSDRFSAERTGGSVSTLTIQRTQQEDSAVYLCASSPTGIGANVLTFGAGSRLTVL.

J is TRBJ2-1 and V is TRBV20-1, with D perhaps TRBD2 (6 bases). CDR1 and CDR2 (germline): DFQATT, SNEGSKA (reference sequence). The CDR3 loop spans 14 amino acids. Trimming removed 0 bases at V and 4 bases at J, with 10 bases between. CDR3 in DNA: TGCAGTGCTAGAGATCAGGCGGGATACAATGAGCAGTTCTTC. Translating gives CSARDQAGYNEQFF.

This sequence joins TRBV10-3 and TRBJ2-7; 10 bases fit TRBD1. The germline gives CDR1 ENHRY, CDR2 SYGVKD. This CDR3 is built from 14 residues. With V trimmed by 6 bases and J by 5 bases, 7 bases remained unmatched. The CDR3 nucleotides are TGTGCCATCAGGCCGGGACAGGGGATAGACGAGCAGTACTTC. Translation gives CAIRPGQGIDEQYF.

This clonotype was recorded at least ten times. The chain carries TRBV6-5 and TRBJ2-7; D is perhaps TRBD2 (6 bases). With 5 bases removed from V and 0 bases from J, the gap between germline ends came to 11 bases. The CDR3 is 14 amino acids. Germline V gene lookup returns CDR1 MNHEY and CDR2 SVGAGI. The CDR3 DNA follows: TGTGCCAGCAGTGGAGGGACGGCCTCCTACGAGCAGTACTTC. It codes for CASSGGTASYEQYF.

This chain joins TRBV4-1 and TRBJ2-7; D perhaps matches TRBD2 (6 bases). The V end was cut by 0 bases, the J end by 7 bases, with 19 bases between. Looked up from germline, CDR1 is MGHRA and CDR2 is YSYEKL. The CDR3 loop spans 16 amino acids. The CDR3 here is CASSQEIQMPRGEQYF. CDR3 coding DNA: TGCGCCAGCAGCCAAGAAATCCAGATGCCGCGGGGAGAGCAGTACTTC.

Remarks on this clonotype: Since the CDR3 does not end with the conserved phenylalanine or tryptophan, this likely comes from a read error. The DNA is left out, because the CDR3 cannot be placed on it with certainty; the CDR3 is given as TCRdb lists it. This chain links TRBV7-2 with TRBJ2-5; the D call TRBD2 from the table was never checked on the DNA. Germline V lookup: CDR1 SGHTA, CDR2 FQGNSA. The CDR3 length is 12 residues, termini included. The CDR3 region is CASSSRPQRELA.

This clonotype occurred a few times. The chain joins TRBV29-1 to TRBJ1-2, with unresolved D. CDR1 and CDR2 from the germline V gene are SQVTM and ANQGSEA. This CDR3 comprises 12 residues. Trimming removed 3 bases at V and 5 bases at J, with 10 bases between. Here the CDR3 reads CSVDNPTYGYTF. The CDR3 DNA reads TGCAGCGTTGACAACCCAACATATGGCTACACCTTC. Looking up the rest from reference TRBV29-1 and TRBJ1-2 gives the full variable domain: SAVISQKPSRDICQRGTSLTIQCQVDSQVTMMFWYRQQPGQSLTLIATANQGSEATYESGFVIDKFPISRPNLTFSTLTVSNMSPEDSSIYLCSVDNPTYGYTFGSGTRLTVV.

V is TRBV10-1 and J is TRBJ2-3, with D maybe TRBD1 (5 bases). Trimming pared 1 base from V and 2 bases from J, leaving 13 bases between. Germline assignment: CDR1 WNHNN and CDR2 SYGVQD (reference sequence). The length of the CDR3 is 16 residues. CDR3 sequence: CASSEYCRAATDTQYF. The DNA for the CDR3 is TGCGCCAGCAGTGAGTACTGCAGGGCGGCCACAGATACGCAGTATTTT.

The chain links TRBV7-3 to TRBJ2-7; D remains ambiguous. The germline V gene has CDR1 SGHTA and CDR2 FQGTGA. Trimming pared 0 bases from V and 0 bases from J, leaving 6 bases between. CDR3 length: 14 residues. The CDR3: CASSLTESSYEQYF. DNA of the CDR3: TGTGCCAGCAGCTTAACAGAGAGCTCCTACGAGCAGTACTTC.

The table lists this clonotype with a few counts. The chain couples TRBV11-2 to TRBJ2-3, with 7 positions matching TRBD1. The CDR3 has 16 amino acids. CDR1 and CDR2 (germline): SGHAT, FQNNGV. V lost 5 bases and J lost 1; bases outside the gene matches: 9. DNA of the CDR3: TGTGCCAGCAGCCTCTCCGGGACAGAGGGCACAGATACGCAGTATTTT. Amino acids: CASSLSGTEGTDTQYF.

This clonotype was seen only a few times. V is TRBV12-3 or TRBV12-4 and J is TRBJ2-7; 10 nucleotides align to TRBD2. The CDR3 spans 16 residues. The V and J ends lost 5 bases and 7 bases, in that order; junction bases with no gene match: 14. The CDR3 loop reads CASSLSRAGGPGEQYF. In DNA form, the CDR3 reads TGTGCCAGCAGTCTTTCCAGAGCGGGAGGGCCGGGGGAGCAGTACTTC.

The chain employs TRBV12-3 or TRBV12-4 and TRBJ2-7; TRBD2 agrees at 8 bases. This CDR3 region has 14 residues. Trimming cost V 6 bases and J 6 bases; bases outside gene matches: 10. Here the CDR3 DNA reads TGTGCCAGCAGGCCGACTAGCGAGGTAGGCGAGCAGTACTTC. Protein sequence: CASRPTSEVGEQYF.

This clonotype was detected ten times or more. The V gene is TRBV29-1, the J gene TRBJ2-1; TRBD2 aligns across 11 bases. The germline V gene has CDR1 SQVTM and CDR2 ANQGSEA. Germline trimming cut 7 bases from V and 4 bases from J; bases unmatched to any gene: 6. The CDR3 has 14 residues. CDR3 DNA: TGCAGCGCCATACTAGCGGGAGAGTACAATGAGCAGTTCTTC. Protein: CSAILAGEYNEQFF.

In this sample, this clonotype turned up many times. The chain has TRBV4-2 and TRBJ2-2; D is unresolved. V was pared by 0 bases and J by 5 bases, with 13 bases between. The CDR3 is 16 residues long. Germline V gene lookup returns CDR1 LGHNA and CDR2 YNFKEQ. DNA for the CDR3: TGTGCCAGCAGCCAAGATTATCGGCCCGCGACCGGGGAGCTGTTTTTT. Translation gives CASSQDYRPATGELFF.

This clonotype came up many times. CDR3: CASSLEGFGNQPQHF. The CDR3 coding sequence is TGCGCCAGCAGCTTGGAGGGATTCGGCAATCAGCCCCAGCATTTT. V is TRBV5-1 and J is TRBJ1-5; D unclear. This CDR3 comprises 15 residues. CDR1 SGHRS and CDR2 YFSETQ come from the germline V gene. V lost 0 bases and J lost 2, with 9 bases in between.

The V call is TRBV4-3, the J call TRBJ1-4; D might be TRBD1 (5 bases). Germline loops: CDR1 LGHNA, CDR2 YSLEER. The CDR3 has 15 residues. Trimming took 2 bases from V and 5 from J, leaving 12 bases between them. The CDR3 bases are TGCGCCAGCAGCCAACCCGGGACCGGAAATGAAAAACTGTTTTTT. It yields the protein CASSQPGTGNEKLFF.

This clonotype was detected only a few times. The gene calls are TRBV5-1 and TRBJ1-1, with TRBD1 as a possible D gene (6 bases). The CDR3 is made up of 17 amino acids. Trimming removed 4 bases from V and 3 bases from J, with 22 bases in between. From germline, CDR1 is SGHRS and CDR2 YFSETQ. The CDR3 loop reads CASSLQPKAEGDTEAFF. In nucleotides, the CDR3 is TGCGCCAGCAGCCTACAACCGAAAGCGGAGGGGGACACTGAAGCTTTCTTT.

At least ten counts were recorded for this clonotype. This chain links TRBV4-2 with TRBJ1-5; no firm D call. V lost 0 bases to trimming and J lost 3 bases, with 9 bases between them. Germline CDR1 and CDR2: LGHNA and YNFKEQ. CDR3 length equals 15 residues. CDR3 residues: CASSQDARANQPQHF. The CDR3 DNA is TGTGCCAGCAGCCAAGATGCGCGGGCCAATCAGCCCCAGCATTTT.

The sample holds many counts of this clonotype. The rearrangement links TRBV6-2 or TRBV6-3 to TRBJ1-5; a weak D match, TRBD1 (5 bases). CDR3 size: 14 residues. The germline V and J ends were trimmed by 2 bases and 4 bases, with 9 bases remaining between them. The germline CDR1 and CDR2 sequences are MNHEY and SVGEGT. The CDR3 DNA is TGTGCCAGCAGTTACAGGCCAGGGAATCAGCCCCAGCATTTT. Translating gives CASSYRPGNQPQHF.

As DNA, the CDR3 is TGTGCCAGCAGTTCCCGACTAGCGGGGGTTCTGAATGAGCAGTTCTTC. It is translated as CASSSRLAGVLNEQFF. This chain connects TRBV12-3 or TRBV12-4 to TRBJ2-1; 12 nucleotides agree with TRBD2. This CDR3 comprises 16 residues. Trimming took 4 bases from V and 7 from J; bases not matched to a gene: 8.

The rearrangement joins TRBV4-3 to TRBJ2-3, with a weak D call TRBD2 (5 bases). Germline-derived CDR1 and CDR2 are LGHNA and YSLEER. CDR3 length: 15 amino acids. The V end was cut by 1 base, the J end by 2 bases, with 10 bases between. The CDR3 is CASSQGGLPTDTQYF. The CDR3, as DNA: TGCGCCAGCAGCCAAGGAGGGCTACCCACAGATACGCAGTATTTT.

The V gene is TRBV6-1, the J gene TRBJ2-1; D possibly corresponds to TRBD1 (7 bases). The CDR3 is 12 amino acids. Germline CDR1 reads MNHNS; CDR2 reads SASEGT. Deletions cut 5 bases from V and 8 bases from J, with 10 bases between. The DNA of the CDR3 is TGTGCCAGCAGTCGCAGGGGGGATGAGCAGTTCTTC. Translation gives CASSRRGDEQFF.